The 17 T cell receptor beta chains below were found in one sample sequenced in a study of shared clonotypes between healthy human individuals. Produced via immunoSEQ multiplex PCR; TCRdb's table is partial and in-frame only. The sample consists of under 850,000 clones, just under 75% of them appearing once. Sequenced material: memory CD4+ T cells sorted from blood. Subset defined: CD45RA-negative fraction. The receptors stem from a woman aged 25 to 39 in good health.

Comments on this clone: Other DNA sequences of this sample code for an identical CDR3. The rearrangement joins TRBV11-2 to TRBJ1-1; D call uncertain. Germline CDR1 reads SGHAT; CDR2 reads FQNNGV. The CDR3 covers 13 residues. The ends were cut back, 1 base at V and 5 bases at J, with 8 bases in the middle. The DNA of the CDR3 is TGTGCCAGCAGCTTAGTTGGGGATACTGAAGCTTTCTTT. This gives the protein CASSLVGDTEAFF.

This clone was observed a single time. The chain is built from TRBV10-2 and TRBJ1-6; TRBD1 might be the D (6 bases). This CDR3 is built from 15 residues. Looked up from germline, CDR1 is WSHSY and CDR2 is SAAADI. Between the trimmed V and J ends, which lost 4 bases and 14 bases, there was a span of 21 bases. CDR3 amino acids: CASSATGRDARTLHF. CDR3 sequence (DNA): TGCGCCAGCAGTGCAACAGGGAGGGATGCAAGGACCCTCCACTTT.

V and J are TRBV28 and TRBJ2-1; 9 nucleotides line up with TRBD1. The CDR3 is 13 amino acids. Germline loops: CDR1 MDHEN, CDR2 SYDVKM. V gave up 5 bases and J gave up 14 bases; unmatched junction bases: 10. The CDR3, as DNA: TGTGCCAGCAGTCCTCCGGGACAGGGAAGGGAGTTCTTC. Its protein product is CASSPPGQGREFF.

This chain uses TRBV28 with TRBJ2-6; unclear D gene. Germline V gives CDR1 MDHEN, CDR2 SYDVKM. Deletions cut 5 bases from V and 2 bases from J, with 10 bases between. The CDR3 is 15 residues long. As DNA, the CDR3 is TGTGCCAGCAGTCCTCCTATTACTGGGGCCAACGTCCTGACTTTC. It translates to CASSPPITGANVLTF.

This clone was seen just once. The chain uses TRBV10-3 and TRBJ1-1, with D tentatively TRBD1 (6 bases). From germline, CDR1 is ENHRY and CDR2 SYGVKD. The CDR3 is 12 amino acids. V dropped 2 bases and J dropped 10 bases, with 11 bases sitting between them. The CDR3 DNA reads as TGTGCCATCAGTGAGCCAGGGGCGAGAGCTTTCTTT. As protein: CAISEPGARAFF.

The CDR3 loop is CATSRDLSDRGRDEQYF. CDR3 bases: TGTGCCACCAGCAGAGATCTTTCAGACAGGGGGCGAGACGAGCAGTACTTC. The chain is built from TRBV15 and TRBJ2-7, with 10 nucleotides matching TRBD1. CDR1 is LNHNV and CDR2 is YYDKDF in the germline V gene (reference sequence). J was trimmed by 5 bases and V by 0 bases; bases with no gene match: 10. The CDR3 sequence is 17 residues long.

The chain employs TRBV29-1 and TRBJ2-6; D gene ambiguous. The CDR3 covers 13 residues. Trimming cost V 8 bases and J 0 bases, with 8 bases left between them. Germline values: CDR1 SQVTM, CDR2 ANQGSEA. Here the CDR3 reads CSSHDSGANVLTF. The CDR3 region has the DNA TGCAGCTCCCACGACTCTGGGGCCAACGTCCTGACTTTC.

As concerns this clone: The same CDR3 arises from other DNA sequences in this sample as well. The V call is TRBV5-1, the J call TRBJ2-3; tentatively, D is TRBD1 (6 bases). Germline-derived CDR1 and CDR2 are SGHRS and YFSETQ. The CDR3 spans 16 residues. V gave up 0 bases and J gave up 2 bases, with 13 bases separating them. For the CDR3, the DNA is TGCGCCAGCAGCTTGGCCCAGGGGCCTTCCACAGATACGCAGTATTTT. Translating it yields CASSLAQGPSTDTQYF.

The V gene is TRBV6-1, the J gene TRBJ2-3; D is uncertain. Trimming took 4 bases from V and 4 from J, leaving 9 bases between them. CDR3 length: 13 residues. The germline V gene has CDR1 MNHNS and CDR2 SASEGT. CDR3 sequence (DNA): TGTGCCAGCAGTGTTCTGAGGTCAGATACGCAGTATTTT. This translates into CASSVLRSDTQYF.

This chain uses TRBV9 with TRBJ2-7, with 10 bases identical to TRBD2. The CDR3 runs to 15 residues. CDR1 and CDR2 from the germline V gene are SGDLS and YYNGEE. J lost 5 bases, V lost 0 bases, and 5 bases had no gene match. CDR3 DNA: TGTGCCAGCAGCGTAGGGCTAGCGGGAGAGGACGAGCAGTACTTC. Amino acids: CASSVGLAGEDEQYF.

This clone has only a few counts. The CDR3 sequence: CSVEGDTRNEQFF. Written as DNA, the CDR3 is TGCAGCGTTGAAGGGGATACCAGGAATGAGCAGTTCTTC. The genes are TRBV29-1 and TRBJ2-1; D remains ambiguous. The V end lost 1 base, the J end lost 7 bases, and 11 bases lay between the germline ends. This CDR3 has 13 amino acids. In germline, CDR1 is SQVTM, CDR2 ANQGSEA.

This clone was found many times. The chain links TRBV5-6 to TRBJ1-2, with TRBD1 identical over 7 bases. V dropped 2 bases and J dropped 2; count of bases not matched to a gene: 9. Per germline, CDR1 SGHDT and CDR2 YYEEEE. This CDR3 has 16 amino acids. The CDR3: CASSLPRTGGNYGYTF. The CDR3 DNA sequence: TGTGCCAGCAGCTTACCTAGGACAGGAGGGAACTATGGCTACACCTTC. Full variable domain (remainder filled in from reference TRBV5-6 and TRBJ1-2): DAGVTQSPTHLIKTRGQQVTLRCSPKSGHDTVSWYQQALGQGPQFIFQYYEEEERQRGNFPDRFSGHQFPNYSSELNVNALLLGDSALYLCASSLPRTGGNYGYTFGSGTRLTVV.

The CDR3 spells CASSSTGTGNTIYF. CDR3 DNA sequence: TGTGCCAGCAGTTCAACAGGGACTGGAAACACCATATATTTT. This chain joins TRBV28 and TRBJ1-3, with D perhaps TRBD1 (6 bases). V gave up 4 bases and J gave up 2 bases, with 9 bases separating them. The germline V gene has CDR1 MDHEN and CDR2 SYDVKM. The CDR3 spans 14 residues.

With respect to this clone: The same CDR3 also results from other DNA sequences found in this sample. The CDR3 protein is CASSQGDRDQETQYF. CDR3 DNA sequence: TGCGCCAGCAGCCAAGGGGACAGAGACCAAGAGACCCAGTACTTC. This sequence joins TRBV4-1 and TRBJ2-5; TRBD1 matches at 7 bases. CDR1 is MGHRA, CDR2 YSYEKL, per germline. The CDR3 is 15 residues long. With V trimmed by 1 base and J by 0 bases, 2 bases remained unmatched.

This clone was detected only once. The chain is built from TRBV5-1 and TRBJ2-1; D is undetermined. Between the trimmed V and J ends, which lost 4 bases and 7 bases, there was a span of 12 bases. The CDR3 runs to 13 residues. CDR1 and CDR2 from the germline V gene are SGHRS and YFSETQ. The CDR3 nucleotides are TGCGCCAGCAGCGGCCTGATTGGAAATGAGCAGTTCTTC. This codes for CASSGLIGNEQFF. Full variable domain (outside the CDR3, taken from reference TRBV5-1 and TRBJ2-1): KAGVTQTPRYLIKTRGQQVTLSCSPISGHRSVSWYQQTPGQGLQFLFEYFSETQRNKGNFPGRFSGRQFSNSRSEMNVSTLELGDSALYLCASSGLIGNEQFFGPGTRLTVL.

This clone was counted only a few times. The V call is TRBV18, the J call TRBJ1-2; a weak D match, TRBD1 (5 bases). The CDR3 runs 13 residues. Germline V gives CDR1 KGHSH, CDR2 LQKENI. With 6 bases removed from V and 2 bases from J, the gap between germline ends came to 10 bases. The CDR3 loop is CASSLRDNYGYTF. CDR3 DNA: TGTGCCAGCTCGCTCAGGGACAACTATGGCTACACCTTC.

This chain links TRBV5-1 with TRBJ2-1; 9 nucleotides align to TRBD1. The CDR3 length is 14 residues. V trimming: 3 bases; J trimming: 8 bases; junction bases outside the gene matches: 6. CDR1 and CDR2 from the germline V gene are SGHRS and YFSETQ. The CDR3 nucleotides are TGCGCCAGCAGCTACGGACAGGGGAGTTATGAGCAGTTCTTC. It encodes CASSYGQGSYEQFF. The variable domain in full, completed from reference TRBV5-1 and TRBJ2-1, reads KAGVTQTPRYLIKTRGQQVTLSCSPISGHRSVSWYQQTPGQGLQFLFEYFSETQRNKGNFPGRFSGRQFSNSRSEMNVSTLELGDSALYLCASSYGQGSYEQFFGPGTRLTVL.